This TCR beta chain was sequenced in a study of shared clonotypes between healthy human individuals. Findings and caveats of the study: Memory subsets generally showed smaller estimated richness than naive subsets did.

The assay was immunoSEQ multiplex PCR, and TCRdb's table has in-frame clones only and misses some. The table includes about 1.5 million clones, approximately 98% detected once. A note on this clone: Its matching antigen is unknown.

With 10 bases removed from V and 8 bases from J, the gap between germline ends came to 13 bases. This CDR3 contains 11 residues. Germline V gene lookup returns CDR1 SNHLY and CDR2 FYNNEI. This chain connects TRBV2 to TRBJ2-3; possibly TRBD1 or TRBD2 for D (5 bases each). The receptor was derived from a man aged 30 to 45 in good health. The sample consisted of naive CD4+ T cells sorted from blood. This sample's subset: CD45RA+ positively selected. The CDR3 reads CATQEAVTQYF. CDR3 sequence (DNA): TGTGCCACACAGGAGGCCGTTACGCAGTATTTT. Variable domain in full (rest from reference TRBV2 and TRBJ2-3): EPEVTQTPSHQVTQMGQEVILRCVPISNHLYFYWYRQILGQKVEFLVSFYNNEISEKSEIFDDQFSVERPDGSNFTLKIRSTKLEDSAMYFCATQEAVTQYFGPGTRLTVL.